This T cell receptor (beta chain) was identified in a study of blood T cells in healthy people across ages. A J-beta primer mix and a sample-barcoded 5' primer were used in a second PCR of about 7 to 12 cycles. Each cDNA molecule was tagged by a template-switch adaptor with 12 random nucleotides. TCRdb recomputed calls from the 5' RACE reads with MiXCR, one row per CDR3 protein. The sample lists 1.5 million to 2 million distinct CDR3 sequences, about 49% occurring once. The ends were cut back, 4 bases at V and 4 bases at J, with 17 bases in the middle. The CDR3 has 15 residues. CDR1 SGHDT and CDR2 YYEEEE come from the germline V gene.

Sequenced sample: blood. The source of this sequence is a woman aged 40 to 49 in good health. The chain couples TRBV5-6 to TRBJ2-5; no clear D. CDR3 sequence: CASSPGKGHPETQYF. The CDR3 region has the DNA TGTGCCAGCAGCCCTGGAAAGGGTCACCCAGAGACCCAGTACTTC.